A selection of T cell receptor beta chains follows, all from one sample in a study of shared clonotypes between healthy human individuals. Sequencing was performed with immunoSEQ multiplex PCR; in TCRdb, only in-frame clones are kept and a portion is missing. The sample lists about 1 million clones; about 80% were seen once. Sequencing was carried out using memory CD4+ T cells sorted from blood. These receptors were obtained from a man in his late teens or twenties in good health. Each CDR3 is given with its conserved first and last residue. Each record gives: V gene, clone size, J gene, CDR3 length, CDR3 protein. Some rows mark clone size as missing; the rest say once, few, many or name a class of expanded clone.

>TRBV6-1|.|TRBJ1-6|13
CATSGEYNSPLHF
>TRBV2|.|TRBJ1-5|15
CASSERVGNNQPQHF
>TRBV6-6|.|TRBJ2-7|11
CASSYGREQYF
>TRBV4-2|few|TRBJ2-1|16
CASSQEFGGNYNEQFF
>TRBV18|.|TRBJ1-1|13
CASSPGREAEAFF
>TRBV7-9|.|TRBJ2-7|11
CASSLGQEQYF
>TRBV6-6|.|TRBJ2-7|12
CASSYGGEEQYF
>TRBV4-1|.|TRBJ2-1|16
CASSHLGLAGGGEQFF
>TRBV4-1|.|TRBJ2-1|17
CASTETSGRGGYNEQFF
>TRBV11-1|.|TRBJ1-1|14
CASRIGQGNTEAFF
>TRBV10-3|.|TRBJ2-5|12
CATRTSGETQYF
>TRBV18|.|TRBJ1-1|12
CASSPPTGNVFF
>TRBV7-8|.|TRBJ2-3|14
CASSPDRGPDTQYF
>TRBV6-6|.|TRBJ2-7|13
CASTEGGNYEQYF
>TRBV9|.|TRBJ2-2|14
CASSDGLSTGELFF
>TRBV11-3|.|TRBJ2-6|16
CASSLTGAAGANVLTF
>TRBV27|few|TRBJ1-4|13
CASSSRVGGSLFF
>TRBV6-1|many|TRBJ2-3|11
CASSDLVPQYF
>TRBV4-3|.|TRBJ2-2|17
CASSQAQGLSNTGELFF
>TRBV19|.|TRBJ2-1|15
CASSIPGGESNEQFF
>TRBV5-1|few|TRBJ2-7|15
CASSLGAGGPIEQYF
>TRBV5-4|.|TRBJ2-7|14
CASSAGQARYEQYF
>TRBV5-1|.|TRBJ2-2|15
CASSLEGRNTGELFF
>TRBV19|once|TRBJ2-1|14
CASNSPALDNEQFF
>TRBV5-1|.|TRBJ2-7|15
CASTLAGQGTYEQYF
>TRBV7-9|few|TRBJ2-7|14
CAVPQDRGSYEQYF
>TRBV27|.|TRBJ2-1|15
CASNLEGALGNEQFF
>TRBV18|many|TRBJ2-3|20
CASSGLGLAGFSTSTDTQYF
>TRBV6-1|.|TRBJ1-1|14
CASSPTVRNTEAFF
>TRBV19|few|TRBJ1-1|11
CASSIHTEAFF
>TRBV2|.|TRBJ2-3|15
CASRKQGVGTDTQYF
>TRBV28|few|TRBJ1-2|12
CASRRANYGYTF
>TRBV19|.|TRBJ2-3|15
CASSLKGTFTDTQYF
>TRBV6-5|.|TRBJ2-7|15
CASSYSPASGYEQYF
>TRBV18|.|TRBJ1-2|13
CASSPSETYGYTF
>TRBV5-4|.|TRBJ2-1|14
CASSSTPLDNEQFF
>TRBV28|few|TRBJ1-4|12
CASSLLGEKLFF
>TRBV15|.|TRBJ2-1|13
CATSRGDQGLQFF
>TRBV9|.|TRBJ2-5|13
CASSPGGRETQYF
>TRBV6-5|.|TRBJ1-6|14
CASSQGTVGSPLHF
>TRBV28|.|TRBJ1-5|16
CASSLAQRVGNQPQHF
>TRBV5-4|.|TRBJ2-1|14
CASSLVGPGHEQFF
>TRBV5-1|.|TRBJ2-7|14
CASSPGAGTYEQYF
>TRBV9|.|TRBJ1-1|14
CASSGGPVNTEAFF
>TRBV25-1|.|TRBJ1-2|12
CASSELYYGYTF
>TRBV2|.|TRBJ2-7|13
CASSEGEVYEQYF
>TRBV13|.|TRBJ2-2|13
CASSRDVLRELFF
>TRBV6-1|.|TRBJ2-2|13
CATQKPGLVQLFF
>TRBV5-1|.|TRBJ2-7|15
CASSRGTSGFYEQYF
>TRBV7-2|.|TRBJ2-3|13
CARRGAGTDTQYF
>TRBV10-3|once|TRBJ2-1|14
CATQGGSSYNEQFF
>TRBV19|few|TRBJ1-3|14
CASNPTGTGNTIYF
>TRBV7-9|.|TRBJ2-3|15
CASSATSRPADTQYF
>TRBV5-1|many|TRBJ2-2|16
CASSSGTSANTGELFF
>TRBV4-3|.|TRBJ2-3|16
CASSQEVGQGSDTQYF
>TRBV6-6|.|TRBJ2-1|12
CASRTSYNEQFF
>TRBV6-6|few|TRBJ1-5|16
CASSQGQDYSNQPQHF
>TRBV9|few|TRBJ2-6|15
CASSVAPSGANVLTF
>TRBV7-2|once|TRBJ2-7|14
CASSFWTDSYEQYF